This passage covers 19 T cell receptor beta chains from one sample sequenced in a study of shared clonotypes between healthy human individuals. Here immunoSEQ multiplex PCR was the method, and the copy in TCRdb shows in-frame clones only, minus some. The repertoire holds over 850,000 clones, with roughly 74% as singletons. The sequenced sample consisted of memory CD4+ T cells from PBMCs. Subset described: CD45RA-negative fraction. Receptors were obtained from a man younger than 35 in good health. Some clones in this sample may be carry-over from other donors' samples.

V and J are TRBV7-2 and TRBJ2-7; the match to TRBD1 covers 8 bases. The CDR3 runs to 15 residues. Germline CDR1 SGHTA, CDR2 FQGNSA. The ends lost 4 bases at V and 2 bases at J; junction bases unmatched: 7. In DNA form, the CDR3 reads TGTGCCAGCAGCTACGACAGGGGCCTGCCCTACGAGCAGTACTTC. This gives the protein CASSYDRGLPYEQYF.

The V and J genes are TRBV29-1 and TRBJ2-5; D is perhaps TRBD1 or TRBD2 (6 bases each). The V end was cut by 6 bases, the J end by 4 bases, with 12 bases between. Per germline, CDR1 SQVTM and CDR2 ANQGSEA. The CDR3 is made up of 12 amino acids. The CDR3 reads CSVREGGETQYF. The CDR3 bases are TGCAGCGTCCGAGAGGGGGGAGAGACCCAGTACTTC.

The rearrangement joins TRBV28 to TRBJ2-1; a weak D match, TRBD2 (6 bases). The CDR3 runs to 15 residues. In germline, CDR1 is MDHEN, CDR2 SYDVKM. V was trimmed by 7 bases and J by 8 bases, leaving 21 bases between them. The CDR3 DNA follows: TGTGCCAGCACCCCAGGCGGGGCTACGTCATATGAGCAGTTCTTC. Protein: CASTPGGATSYEQFF.

This clone was counted only a few times. This chain joins TRBV27 and TRBJ2-1; 7 nucleotides agree with TRBD2. V lost 3 bases, J lost 2 bases, and 4 bases stayed unmatched. Germline lookup yields CDR1 MNHEY and CDR2 SMNVEV (reference sequence). There are 15 residues in the CDR3. CDR3 loop: CASSLGGTTYNEQFF. The CDR3 coding sequence is TGTGCCAGCAGTTTGGGTGGGACTACCTACAATGAGCAGTTCTTC.

The chain combines TRBV7-2 with TRBJ1-5; 8 nucleotides agree with TRBD1. V was clipped by 5 bases and J by 4 bases; unmatched bases: 4. This CDR3 has 14 amino acids. Germline lookup yields CDR1 SGHTA and CDR2 FQGNSA. CDR3 nucleotide sequence: TGTGCCAGCAGCCTTACAGGGGGAAATCAGCCCCAGCATTTT. Translated: CASSLTGGNQPQHF. The whole variable domain, filled in from reference TRBV7-2 and TRBJ1-5, reads GAGVSQSPSNKVTEKGKDVELRCDPISGHTALYWYRQSLGQGLEFLIYFQGNSAPDKSGLPSDRFSAERTGGSVSTLTIQRTQQEDSAVYLCASSLTGGNQPQHFGDGTRLSIL.

This chain links TRBV5-4 with TRBJ2-1; 10 bases are shared with TRBD2. The J segment lost 3 bases and the V segment lost 4 bases, leaving 7 bases of the junction unmatched. CDR3 length equals 16 residues. Germline V gene lookup returns CDR1 SGHNT and CDR2 YYREEE (reference sequence). The CDR3 nucleotides are TGTGCCAGCAGCCCACGACTAGCGGGTTTCTACAATGAGCAGTTCTTC. Amino acids: CASSPRLAGFYNEQFF.

Ten or more counts support this clone. J is TRBJ2-3 and V is TRBV5-4; possibly TRBD2 for D (6 bases). V lost 0 bases to trimming and J lost 7 bases, with 15 bases between them. The length of the CDR3 is 15 residues. In germline, CDR1 is SGHNT, CDR2 YYREEE (reference sequence). The CDR3: CASSLVTGVGNTQYF. The CDR3, as DNA: TGTGCCAGCAGCTTGGTCACGGGAGTAGGGAATACGCAGTATTTT.

This clone was seen a few times. This specimen includes other DNA sequences encoding the same CDR3. CDR3: CASSPRGSSGNTIYF. CDR3 DNA: TGTGCCAGCAGCCCTCGGGGGAGTTCAGGAAACACCATATATTTT. The rearrangement uses TRBV7-9 and TRBJ1-3, with D maybe TRBD1 (5 bases). CDR3 length: 15 amino acids. In germline, CDR1 is SEHNR, CDR2 FQNEAQ (reference sequence). V lost 5 bases and J lost 4, with 15 bases in between.

V usage is TRBV29-1 and J usage is TRBJ2-1; the D is unclear. The V end was cut by 4 bases, the J end by 3 bases, with 7 bases between. Germline V gives CDR1 SQVTM, CDR2 ANQGSEA. The CDR3 runs 12 residues. CDR3 sequence reads: CSVGGFYNEQFF. CDR3 DNA: TGCAGCGTTGGTGGATTCTACAATGAGCAGTTCTTC.

This chain joins TRBV29-1 and TRBJ2-5, with 7 bases fitting TRBD1. The germline V gene has CDR1 SQVTM and CDR2 ANQGSEA. Trimming cost V 6 bases and J 0 bases; bases outside gene matches: 4. The CDR3 length is 13 residues. CDR3 protein: CSVVDRYQETQYF. Here the CDR3 DNA reads TGCAGCGTCGTGGACAGGTACCAAGAGACCCAGTACTTC.

The gene calls are TRBV4-2 and TRBJ1-2, with 7 bases lining up with TRBD1. This CDR3 comprises 14 residues. V dropped 0 bases and J dropped 3; count of bases not matched to a gene: 1. CDR1 and CDR2 (germline): LGHNA, YNFKEQ. The chain's CDR3 is CASSQDRGDYGYTF. CDR3 bases: TGTGCCAGCAGCCAAGACAGGGGGGACTATGGCTACACCTTC.

V usage is TRBV5-1 and J usage is TRBJ1-2; maybe TRBD1 (6 bases). The V end lost 0 bases, the J end lost 5 bases, and 14 bases lay between the germline ends. Germline V gene sequence: CDR1 SGHRS, CDR2 YFSETQ. This CDR3 comprises 15 residues. The CDR3 here is CASSLESGVWYGYTF. DNA for the CDR3: TGCGCCAGCAGCTTGGAGTCAGGGGTCTGGTATGGCTACACCTTC.

V is TRBV5-1 and J is TRBJ2-5; TRBD1 aligns across 9 bases. The germline gives CDR1 SGHRS, CDR2 YFSETQ. The CDR3 loop spans 15 amino acids. V lost 3 bases and J lost 2; bases outside the gene matches: 5. CDR3 sequence (DNA): TGCGCCAGCAGCTACAGGGGGCCCCATCAAGAGACCCAGTACTTC. As protein: CASSYRGPHQETQYF.

This clone was counted a single time. The chain links TRBV18 to TRBJ2-7; 7 positions match TRBD1. Trimming removed 5 bases from V and 0 bases from J; junction bases left unmatched: 10. The CDR3 contains 16 residues. Germline lookup yields CDR1 KGHSH and CDR2 LQKENI. The CDR3 is CASSSSQGVSSYEQYF. The CDR3 coding sequence is TGTGCCAGCTCATCATCGCAGGGGGTGAGCTCCTACGAGCAGTACTTC.

The CDR3 region has the DNA TGTGCCAGCAGCGCCGGGCGACCGATGACAGGAGAGACCCAGTACTTC. Protein product: CASSAGRPMTGETQYF. The V gene is TRBV7-9, the J gene TRBJ2-5, with D maybe TRBD1 (6 bases). Trimming removed 5 bases at V and 4 bases at J, with 20 bases between. Germline loops: CDR1 SEHNR, CDR2 FQNEAQ (reference sequence). This CDR3 spans 16 amino acids.

CDR3 loop: CASSPKMGNNQPQHF. CDR3 nucleotides: TGTGCCAGCAGCCCGAAGATGGGAAACAATCAGCCCCAGCATTTT. The rearrangement uses TRBV5-5 and TRBJ1-5, with D unclear. Between the trimmed V and J ends, which lost 4 bases and 3 bases, there was a span of 14 bases. The CDR3 is made up of 15 amino acids. Germline CDR1 reads SGHKS; CDR2 reads YYEKEE (reference sequence).

The chain uses TRBV18 and TRBJ2-3; 8 nucleotides align to TRBD1. Looked up from germline, CDR1 is KGHSH and CDR2 is LQKENI. The V gene end was trimmed by 3 bases and the J gene end by 6 bases; junction bases not matched to a gene: 8. The CDR3 contains 15 residues. CDR3 nucleotide sequence: TGTGCCAGCTCACCGCGACAGGGGCCCGGGGATACGCAGTATTTT. Translated, it gives CASSPRQGPGDTQYF.

This clone has only a few counts. J is TRBJ2-1 and V is TRBV7-3, with TRBD2 matching over 13 bases. V was pared by 4 bases and J by 7 bases, with 7 bases of the junction left unmatched. The germline CDR1 and CDR2 sequences are SGHTA and FQGTGA. This CDR3 is built from 16 residues. The CDR3 coding sequence is TGTGCCAGCAGCTCACCGGGACTAGCGGGACGGAATGAGCAGTTCTTC. It yields the protein CASSSPGLAGRNEQFF.

The J gene is TRBJ2-7, the V gene TRBV7-2, with unresolved D. V was trimmed by 6 bases and J by 7 bases, leaving 16 bases between them. CDR3 length: 13 amino acids. CDR1 is SGHTA, CDR2 FQGNSA, per germline. The DNA of the CDR3 is TGTGCCAGCAGACTCGACCGGGTGCGGGAGCAGTACTTC. Translated: CASRLDRVREQYF.